A single sample gave rise to the 25 T cell receptor beta chains below, sequenced in a study of OX40 agonist ivuxolimab in advanced cancers. Profiling relied on immunoSEQ multiplex PCR, and the TCRdb table lists in-frame clones only, not all of them. This table has tens of thousands of clones, 85% to 95% appearing once. The material was CD4+ or CD8+ T cells sorted from blood, obtained in a trial of the OX40 agonist ivuxolimab. These receptor sequences come from an adult with an advanced solid tumor such as melanoma, head and neck, liver or kidney cancer.

The V call is TRBV27, the J call TRBJ2-3; 7 nucleotides line up with TRBD1. The trim removed 3 bases at V and 4 bases at J, leaving 1 base unmatched. The CDR3 length is 13 residues. Germline V gives CDR1 MNHEY, CDR2 SMNVEV (reference sequence). The CDR3 DNA is TGTGCCAGCAGTTTTCAGGGGGCAGATACGCAGTATTTT. Protein sequence: CASSFQGADTQYF.

The V call is TRBV6-4, the J call TRBJ2-5, with D unresolved. With 2 bases removed from V and 1 base from J, the gap between germline ends came to 5 bases. CDR1 and CDR2 from the germline V gene are MRHNA and SNTAGT. This CDR3 has 13 amino acids. The CDR3 DNA sequence: TGTGCCAGCAGTGACGAGATCCAAGAGACCCAGTACTTC. It encodes CASSDEIQETQYF.

This rearrangement joins TRBV4-1 to TRBJ2-1; 9 bases agree with TRBD2. J lost 7 bases, V lost 1 base, and 11 bases had no gene match. CDR1 and CDR2 (germline): MGHRA, YSYEKL. There are 17 residues in the CDR3. The CDR3 nucleotides read TGCGCCAGCAGCCAAGGGATCGGCGGGAGGGCCGCAAATGAGCAGTTCTTC. Residues: CASSQGIGGRAANEQFF.

This rearrangement joins TRBV11-2 to TRBJ2-7; D assignment may be TRBD1 or TRBD2 (6 bases each). V dropped 5 bases and J dropped 4 bases, with 18 bases sitting between them. The CDR3 consists of 15 residues. Germline V gene data show CDR1 as SGHAT and CDR2 as FQNNGV. In DNA, the CDR3 is TGTGCCAGCAGCCCCGCTCCTCGGAGGGGGTACGAGCAGTACTTC. The encoded protein is CASSPAPRRGYEQYF.

The chain links TRBV13 to TRBJ2-1; D possibly corresponds to TRBD1 (6 bases). V lost 2 bases and J 7 bases, leaving 9 bases between the germline ends. The CDR3 is 13 residues long. Germline V lookup: CDR1 PRHDT, CDR2 FYEKMQ (reference sequence). The CDR3 DNA follows: TGTGCCAGCAGCTTAACAGGGTGGAATGAGCAGTTCTTC. Translated, it gives CASSLTGWNEQFF.

The V and J genes are TRBV6-5 and TRBJ2-3; D unresolved. This CDR3 comprises 14 residues. Germline V lookup: CDR1 MNHEY, CDR2 SVGAGI. The V end lost 6 bases, the J end lost 2 bases, and 12 bases lay between the germline ends. The CDR3 reads CASSPGGYTDTQYF. CDR3 nucleotide sequence: TGTGCCAGCAGCCCCGGCGGATACACAGATACGCAGTATTTT.

The rearrangement uses TRBV27 and TRBJ1-2; 8 positions agree with TRBD1. Germline CDR1 reads MNHEY; CDR2 reads SMNVEV (reference sequence). V lost 4 bases, J lost 0 bases, and 4 bases stayed unmatched. The CDR3 contains 15 residues. CDR3 in amino acids: CASSSRTGTNYGYTF. The CDR3 bases are TGTGCCAGCAGTTCCCGGACAGGGACTAACTATGGCTACACCTTC.

This chain connects TRBV5-1 to TRBJ2-5; no definite D call. The CDR3 extends over 14 amino acids. Deletions cut 0 bases from V and 5 bases from J, with 11 bases between. Looked up from germline, CDR1 is SGHRS and CDR2 is YFSETQ. This CDR3 is CASSLAVQRETQYF. DNA of the CDR3: TGCGCCAGCAGCTTGGCCGTTCAAAGGGAGACCCAGTACTTC.

This clone was counted once. The genes are TRBV5-1 and TRBJ2-3, with 7 bases matching TRBD2. The germline gives CDR1 SGHRS, CDR2 YFSETQ. With 5 bases clipped from V and 2 bases from J, the junction kept 5 bases outside the gene matches. The CDR3 has 14 amino acids. DNA for the CDR3: TGCGCCAGCAGTCAAAGCGGGAACACAGATACGCAGTATTTT. It is translated as CASSQSGNTDTQYF.

This clone came up once. This chain connects TRBV5-4 to TRBJ2-1; D is possibly TRBD1 or TRBD2 (6 bases each). CDR3 length equals 14 residues. CDR1 is SGHNT and CDR2 is YYREEE in the germline V gene (reference sequence). The germline V and J ends were trimmed by 3 bases and 7 bases, with 14 bases remaining between them. This CDR3 is CASSSGGPANEQFF. CDR3 nucleotide sequence: TGTGCCAGCAGCTCCGGGGGCCCCGCGAATGAGCAGTTCTTC.

This chain links TRBV11-3 with TRBJ2-7, with D perhaps TRBD1 (6 bases). Trimming removed 3 bases at V and 2 bases at J, with 20 bases between. The CDR3 covers 17 residues. Germline values: CDR1 SGHNT, CDR2 YENEEA. This CDR3 reads CASSFPRRGLRPYEQYF. CDR3 nucleotides: TGTGCCAGCAGCTTCCCACGCAGGGGTCTTAGGCCCTACGAGCAGTACTTC. The whole variable domain, filled in from reference TRBV11-3 and TRBJ2-7, reads EAGVVQSPRYKIIEKKQPVAFWCNPISGHNTLYWYLQNLGQGPELLIRYENEEAVDDSQLPKDRFSAERLKGVDSTLKIQPAELGDSAVYLCASSFPRRGLRPYEQYFGPGTRLTVT.

The chain recombines TRBV27 with TRBJ1-1; D is perhaps TRBD1 (5 bases). This CDR3 contains 14 residues. Germline lookup yields CDR1 MNHEY and CDR2 SMNVEV (reference sequence). V was cut by 0 bases and J by 4 bases, with 9 bases left in between. CDR3 coding DNA: TGTGCCAGCAGTTTATCGACAAGGGGCACTGAAGCTTTCTTT. Translation: CASSLSTRGTEAFF.

This clone has only one observation. The J gene is TRBJ2-7, the V gene TRBV6-5, with 8 nucleotides matching TRBD2. There are 16 residues in the CDR3. J gave up 0 bases and V 2 bases, and 6 bases lay outside the gene matches. Germline V CDR1 and CDR2: MNHEY, SVGAGI. The DNA for the CDR3 is TGTGCCAGCAGTTACGTGAGCGGGACTAGCTCCTACGAGCAGTACTTC. The encoded protein is CASSYVSGTSSYEQYF.

V gene TRBV19 combines with J gene TRBJ1-2; D not resolved. The V gene lost 1 base and the J gene lost 1 base, with 7 bases spanning the gap. The germline V gene encodes CDR1 LNHDA and CDR2 SQIVND (reference sequence). The CDR3 runs 14 residues. CDR3 protein: CASSIVPGNYGYTF. Written as DNA, the CDR3 is TGTGCCAGTAGTATAGTTCCGGGTAACTATGGCTACACCTTC.

The chain has TRBV28 and TRBJ2-7; D tentatively reads TRBD1 or TRBD2 (5 bases each). Per the germline V gene, CDR1 is MDHEN and CDR2 is SYDVKM. The V end lost 1 base, the J end lost 2 bases, and 12 bases lay between the germline ends. The CDR3 loop spans 15 amino acids. The CDR3 nucleotides read TGTGCCAGCAGTTTATCGGGGCTAGCCCCCTACGAGCAGTACTTC. This translates into CASSLSGLAPYEQYF.

The chain joins TRBV14 to TRBJ2-1, with D tentatively TRBD1 (5 bases). CDR3 length: 13 amino acids. In germline, CDR1 is SGHDN, CDR2 FVKESK. Trimming pared 0 bases from V and 14 bases from J, leaving 14 bases between. DNA for the CDR3: TGTGCCAGCAGCCAAGAAAAGGGGCGCTGGAAGTTCTTC. Translation: CASSQEKGRWKFF.

This clone has a single count. In DNA, the CDR3 is TGTGCCTGGGGGACAGGAGAAGATAGCAATCAGCCCCAGCATTTT. Amino acid sequence: CAWGTGEDSNQPQHF. The chain has TRBV30 and TRBJ1-5; 8 nucleotides match TRBD1. CDR1 and CDR2 from the germline V gene are GTSNPN and SVGIG (reference sequence). CDR3 length: 15 amino acids. Losses at the gene ends were 5 bases for V and 0 bases for J; bases not matched to a gene: 6.

This clone has only one observation. The chain combines TRBV14 with TRBJ2-5; D may match TRBD1 or TRBD2 (5 bases each). CDR1 is SGHDN and CDR2 is FVKESK in the germline V gene. This CDR3 has 12 residues. V gave up 4 bases and J gave up 5 bases, with 8 bases separating them. Written as DNA, the CDR3 is TGTGCCAGCAGCCCAGGGAGCGAGACCCAGTACTTC. This gives the protein CASSPGSETQYF.

This clone was seen a single time. The V gene is TRBV10-1, the J gene TRBJ2-5; tentative D call: TRBD2 (5 bases). V lost 7 bases and J 1 base, leaving 10 bases between the germline ends. The CDR3 contains 13 residues. From germline, CDR1 is WNHNN and CDR2 SYGVQD (reference sequence). CDR3 residues: CASNTLAQETQYF. The DNA for the CDR3 is TGCGCCAGCAATACCCTAGCCCAAGAGACCCAGTACTTC.

The chain couples TRBV14 to TRBJ2-3; D gene uncertain. CDR3 length equals 12 residues. V was shortened by 0 bases and J by 7 bases, with 5 bases between the two germline ends. Germline V CDR1 and CDR2: SGHDN, FVKESK. The CDR3 region is CASSQDFHTQYF. The CDR3 bases are TGTGCCAGCAGCCAAGACTTCCATACGCAGTATTTT.

The DNA for the CDR3 is TGTGCCAGCAGCTCCGGACGGGACGAGCAGTACTTC. The encoded protein is CASSSGRDEQYF. The gene calls are TRBV13 and TRBJ2-7; D is uncertain. V was pared by 4 bases and J by 5 bases, with 9 bases between. The CDR3 loop spans 12 amino acids. CDR1 is PRHDT, CDR2 FYEKMQ, per germline (reference sequence). Variable domain in full (rest from reference TRBV13 and TRBJ2-7): AAGVIQSPRHLIKEKRETATLKCYPIPRHDTVYWYQQGPGQDPQFLISFYEKMQSDKGSIPDRFSAQQFSDYHSELNMSSLELGDSALYFCASSSGRDEQYFGPGTRLTVT.

This chain joins TRBV5-5 and TRBJ2-5, with D possibly TRBD2 on 5 matching bases. From germline, CDR1 is SGHKS and CDR2 YYEKEE (reference sequence). This CDR3 comprises 14 residues. V lost 4 bases, J lost 4 bases, and 14 bases lay in between. DNA for the CDR3: TGTGCCAGCAGCCGTGGCTGGGCGGGAGAGACCCAGTACTTC. The encoded protein is CASSRGWAGETQYF.

The chain has TRBV4-1 and TRBJ2-7, with TRBD1 as a possible D gene (7 bases). This CDR3 contains 14 residues. V lost 1 base and J 7 bases, leaving 14 bases between the germline ends. Germline lookup yields CDR1 MGHRA and CDR2 YSYEKL. CDR3 residues: CASSQVQGGGEQYF. The CDR3 DNA reads as TGCGCCAGCAGCCAAGTTCAGGGGGGCGGGGAGCAGTACTTC.

In DNA, the CDR3 is TGCGCCAGCAGCCATGACCGGACAGGGAGAAGGACAGATACGCAGTATTTT. It yields the protein CASSHDRTGRRTDTQYF. V and J are TRBV4-1 and TRBJ2-3; TRBD1 matches 8 bases. Germline CDR1 is MGHRA and CDR2 is YSYEKL. This CDR3 contains 17 residues. V was pared by 3 bases and J by 3 bases, with 11 bases of the junction left unmatched.

The chain links TRBV6-1 to TRBJ2-4; 7 bases agree with TRBD1. Per the germline V gene, CDR1 is MNHNS and CDR2 is SASEGT. V was clipped by 4 bases and J by 6 bases; unmatched bases: 3. The CDR3 length is 13 residues. CDR3 residues: CASSGGTVNIQYF. The CDR3 DNA follows: TGTGCCAGCAGTGGAGGGACAGTAAACATTCAGTACTTC.